This T cell receptor (beta chain) was documented in a study of cytomegalovirus exposure and HLA in healthy donors. Findings of the study overall: Cytomegalovirus status, reportedly, was diagnosed with high specificity and sensitivity by the classifier.

Vbeta (60) and Jbeta (13) primers were used in the PCR. Method: immunoSEQ multiplex PCR; TCRdb's copy keeps in-frame clones and lacks some. The profile shows about 80,000 clones, approximately 71% of them singletons. Germline assignment: CDR1 GTSNPN and CDR2 SVGIG (reference sequence). This CDR3 is built from 14 residues. Trimming at V came to 1 base and at J to 7 bases, leaving 4 bases not matched to a gene. The sample holds one count of this clone. The antigen remains undetermined. The source is a woman aged 40 to 55 in good health and CMV-seronegative. The sequenced material came from PBMCs. V gene TRBV30 combines with J gene TRBJ1-6; TRBD1 agrees at 7 bases. The CDR3 sequence is CAWSEGQWNSPLHF. CDR3 nucleotide sequence: TGTGCCTGGAGTGAGGGACAGTGGAATTCACCCCTCCACTTT.